This T cell receptor beta chain was found in a study of control samples from healthy donors and cancer patients. TCRdb's table, derived via immunoSEQ multiplex PCR, lists solely in-frame clones and lacks some. The sample holds approximately 120,000 clones; around 89% are singletons and the top ten take roughly a sixth. Germline CDR1 reads MNHEY; CDR2 reads SVGAGI. The CDR3 sequence is 14 residues long. The ends were cut back, 4 bases at V and 3 bases at J, with 13 bases in the middle. The receptor's source is a woman aged 50 to 60 in good health. The V call is TRBV6-5, the J call TRBJ2-7; D gene uncertain. The source material was blood. The CDR3 loop is CASSLAGSYYEQYF. In DNA, the CDR3 is TGTGCCAGCAGTTTGGCAGGATCGTACTACGAGCAGTACTTC.